The T cell receptor beta chain under discussion was sequenced for a study of T-cell reconstitution after alpha-beta-depleted transplantation in children. Study findings and constraints: After one year, T-cell counts and TCRbeta diversity mostly came from new T cells. Elevated TCRbeta diversity at day 60 was traced, in some patients, to surviving recipient T cells and thymic progenitors. Expanded graft clones numbering several hundred reportedly gave rise to alpha-beta T cells about two months after transplant.

The table lists this clonotype with many counts. The antigen remains undetermined. The CDR3 runs 13 residues. Germline CDR1 DFQATT, CDR2 SNEGSKA (reference sequence). Germline trimming cut 6 bases from V and 5 bases from J; bases unmatched to any gene: 7. TCRbeta library preparation incorporated unique molecular identifiers. TCRdb used MiXCR to reprocess the PCR reads, holding one entry per CDR3 protein. Here the sample spans approximately 290,000 distinct CDR3 sequences, 11% being singletons. The receptor was isolated from a male patient aged 2-15 years who had a stem cell transplant for chronic granulomatous disease, so the T cells may come from the graft donor. The genes are TRBV20-1 and TRBJ2-5, with 9 positions matching TRBD2. The sample in question was peripheral blood, obtained 180 days after TCRalphabeta/CD19-depleted stem cell transplant. The DNA of the CDR3 is TGCAGTGCAGCGGGGGGCGGGAGTGAGACCCAGTACTTC. Encoded protein: CSAAGGGSETQYF.